Listed below are T cell receptor beta chains from one sample, sequenced in a study of T cells in tuberculosis. Data came from immunoSEQ multiplex PCR; TCRdb stores just in-frame clones and leaves some out. The sample holds roughly 30,000 clones, approximately 89% seen once. The sequenced sample consisted of PBMCs. The receptors shown here come from a donor between 10 and 29 years old with latent tuberculosis or without tuberculosis infection. CDR3s include the opening cysteine and the closing phenylalanine or tryptophan. The D gene is left open where the match is weak. Part of the rows lack a size; the others show once, few, many or a class for expanded clones.

V gene	D gene	clone size	J gene	CDR3 length	CDR3 DNA	CDR3 protein
TRBV7-2	NA	NA	TRBJ2-5	15	TGTGCCAGCAGCTTAATACAGGGAGGGGAAGAGACCCAGTACTTC	CASSLIQGGEETQYF
TRBV7-8	TRBD2	NA	TRBJ2-3	17	TGTGCCAGCAGCTTAAAGCCGGGGCTAGCGGTTGGGGATACGCAGTATTTT	CASSLKPGLAVGDTQYF
TRBV5-1	TRBD1	NA	TRBJ1-1	14	TGCGCCAGCAGCTTGGAGGGGGCCGGCACTGAAGCTTTCTTT	CASSLEGAGTEAFF
TRBV7-2	NA	NA	TRBJ2-1	14	TGTGCCAGCAGCCCAGCGGCGGGCTACAATGAGCAGTTCTTC	CASSPAAGYNEQFF
TRBV6-6	NA	NA	TRBJ2-5	13	TGTGCCAGCAGCATCCTGGGGGGAGGGACCCAGTACTTC	CASSILGGGTQYF
TRBV11-3	TRBD1	once	TRBJ2-7	15	TGTGCCAGCAGCCGAGGACAGGGGAGGTCCTACGAGCAGTACTTC	CASSRGQGRSYEQYF
TRBV4-3	TRBD1	NA	TRBJ1-2	17	TGCGCCAGCAGCCAAGATGCGGGGCAGGGGGTCATCTATGGCTACACCTTC	CASSQDAGQGVIYGYTF
TRBV27	TRBD1	NA	TRBJ2-7	14	TGTGCCAGCAGGAAGGGACAGGGGGCGTCCGAGCAGTACTTC	CASRKGQGASEQYF
TRBV5-6	TRBD1	NA	TRBJ2-3	16	TGTGCCAGCAGCTCCCCCGCAGGGGGCGCGACAGATACGCAGTATTTT	CASSSPAGGATDTQYF
TRBV10-3	TRBD1	NA	TRBJ1-5	14	TGTGCCATCAGAGACAGGGAAAAAGGTCAGCCCCAGCATTTT	CAIRDREKGQPQHF
TRBV7-9	TRBD1	NA	TRBJ1-6	17	TGTGCCAGCAGCTCCGGCGGGGCGAGGGGGCAAAATTCACCCCTCCACTTT	CASSSGGARGQNSPLHF
TRBV6-5	NA	NA	TRBJ1-5	16	TGTGCCAGCAGTTACTCGATGGGGGGGAAGAATCAGCCCCAGCATTTT	CASSYSMGGKNQPQHF
TRBV27	TRBD2	once	TRBJ2-1	17	TGTGCCAGCAGTTTATCGAACAGCGGGAGTCCCTACAATGAGCAGTTCTTC	CASSLSNSGSPYNEQFF
TRBV19	TRBD2	NA	TRBJ2-3	16	TGTGCCAGTAGTCCGCTAGCGGGAGGGCCCGCAGATACGCAGTATTTT	CASSPLAGGPADTQYF
TRBV15	NA	NA	TRBJ2-7	15	TGTGCCACCAGCAGAGACGAGGGCCCATACTACGAGCAGTACTTC	CATSRDEGPYYEQYF
TRBV6-1	TRBD1	NA	TRBJ1-2	16	TGTGCCAGCAGTAAAGGGACGGGACAGGGGACCTATGGCTACACCTTC	CASSKGTGQGTYGYTF
TRBV6-5	NA	NA	TRBJ1-4	14	TGTGCCAGCACCGACAGTGCAACTAATGAAAAACTGTTTTTT	CASTDSATNEKLFF
TRBV29-1	NA	NA	TRBJ1-5	13	TGCAGCGTTCAACAGTATAGCAATCAGCCCCAGCATTTT	CSVQQYSNQPQHF
TRBV27	TRBD1	NA	TRBJ2-7	13	TGTGCCAGCAGTCTAGGACAGGACTACGAGCAGTACTTC	CASSLGQDYEQYF
TRBV2	TRBD2	NA	TRBJ2-1	16	TGTGCCAGCAGTGACGGGCGGGGGGCCCGCTACAATGAGCAGTTCTTC	CASSDGRGARYNEQFF
TRBV18	TRBD1	NA	TRBJ2-5	15	TGTGCCAGCTCATTTGCCACCAGGGGGCTCGAGACCCAGTACTTC	CASSFATRGLETQYF
TRBV10-3	TRBD1	NA	TRBJ2-7	13	TGTGCCATCAGCCGGACAGGGGAACACGAGCAGTACTTC	CAISRTGEHEQYF
TRBV7-8	NA	NA	TRBJ1-2	16	TGTGCCAGCAGCTTAGGGGTGGGGGGACGTAACTATGGCTACACCTTC	CASSLGVGGRNYGYTF
TRBV5-1	TRBD2	NA	TRBJ2-3	15	TGCGCCAGCAGCGCGGGACTAGCGATGGGAGATACGCAGTATTTT	CASSAGLAMGDTQYF
TRBV5-4	NA	once	TRBJ2-4	19	TGTGCCAGCAGCTTTTCGGGGTGGGGAAGGGAAGCAGCCAAAAACATTCAGTACTTC	CASSFSGWGREAAKNIQYF
TRBV15	TRBD1	NA	TRBJ2-7	15	TGTGCCACCAGCCCCCCGGGGACAGGGATCTACGAGCAGTACTTC	CATSPPGTGIYEQYF